This TCR beta chain came from a study of blood T cell repertoires in COVID-19. Looking at the study overall: Some COVID-19 samples were acute and others convalescent; all came from the United States, Italy and Spain. PBMCs, B-cell-depleted T cells, or T cells provided the cDNA or gDNA that made up the material.

Seattle patients were enrolled while actively infected and followed longitudinally. Original processing methods: Estimates of nucleated cell counts were drawn from the amplification of reference gene primers. The table came from immunoSEQ multiplex PCR; TCRdb's copy has only in-frame clones and leaves some out. V and J calls and clone size are as listed in that table; D and trimming were resolved from the DNA. Among around 210,000 clones listed, 65% to 90% were seen once. The TCR sequence derives from a man aged 45-60 years with COVID-19, enrolled during active disease. The sequencing sample was made of peripheral blood.

CDR3 sequence: CASRESTGPYEQYF. CDR3 DNA sequence: TGCGCCAGCAGGGAGTCCACTGGCCCCTACGAGCAGTACTTC. J is TRBJ2-7 and V is TRBV5-1; D gene uncertain. The germline CDR1 and CDR2 sequences are SGHRS and YFSETQ. The CDR3 covers 14 residues. The V end lost 5 bases, the J end lost 2 bases, and 14 bases lay between the germline ends.